Each of the 5 T cell receptor beta chains below was sequenced from the same sample in a study of T-cell reconstitution after alpha-beta-depleted transplantation in children. Unique molecular identifiers were used to barcode this TCRbeta library. MiXCR was run by TCRdb on the PCR reads, yielding one entry per CDR3 protein. The sample lists 200,000 to 300,000 distinct CDR3 sequences, about 12% occurring once. Sequenced here: PBMCs from the stem cell graft donor, sampled from the stem cell graft. Source of these receptors: a human donor who donated a stem cell graft to a child with acute lymphoblastic leukemia.

The chain uses TRBV13 and TRBJ2-7; a possible D gene is TRBD2 (5 bases). Trimming pared 6 bases from V and 0 bases from J, leaving 15 bases between. This CDR3 is 15 amino acids long. CDR1 and CDR2 from the germline V gene are PRHDT and FYEKMQ (reference sequence). The CDR3 sequence: CASSSQAESSYEQYF. In nucleotides, the CDR3 is TGTGCCAGCAGTTCCCAAGCGGAAAGCTCCTACGAGCAGTACTTC.

This clonotype has a count of ten or more. The chain employs TRBV5-1 and TRBJ2-3; TRBD1 matches at 7 bases. Germline loops: CDR1 SGHRS, CDR2 YFSETQ. This CDR3 has 14 amino acids. J lost 0 bases, V lost 7 bases, and 5 bases had no gene match. CDR3 amino acids: CASRTGQSTDTQYF. CDR3 bases: TGCGCCAGCCGCACGGGACAGAGCACAGATACGCAGTATTTT.

This clonotype was recorded a few times. The chain combines TRBV15 with TRBJ2-7; weak D call: TRBD2 (5 bases). The CDR3 contains 15 residues. V lost 5 bases, J lost 5 bases, and 19 bases lay in between. The V gene's germline CDR1 is LNHNV and CDR2 YYDKDF (reference sequence). The DNA of the CDR3 is TGTGCCACCAGCCTACGAAGGACGGGGTCCCACGAGCAGTACTTC. As protein: CATSLRRTGSHEQYF.

V is TRBV7-8 and J is TRBJ1-5, with 7 bases identical to TRBD1. This CDR3 is built from 14 residues. V shed 7 bases, J shed 14 bases, and the junction held 17 bases outside the gene matches. Germline CDR1 SGHVS, CDR2 FQNEAQ. The CDR3 DNA sequence: TGTGCCAGCACACAGCTAGGACAGGATCCCGTCGAGCATTTT. Its protein product is CASTQLGQDPVEHF.

This clonotype was counted many times. The chain couples TRBV11-1 to TRBJ2-1; 10 bases line up with TRBD1. The CDR3 covers 18 residues. J was trimmed by 6 bases and V by 5 bases; bases with no gene match: 16. The germline V gene encodes CDR1 SGHAT and CDR2 FQDESV (reference sequence). The CDR3 spells CASSPTRQGQGGSNEQFF. The CDR3, as DNA: TGTGCCAGCAGCCCCACCCGTCAAGGACAGGGGGGGAGCAATGAGCAGTTCTTC.